Included here is one T cell receptor beta chain sequence, with context. This specimen belongs to a study of blood T cell repertoires in COVID-19. Turning to the study itself: There were acute and convalescent COVID-19 samples, and they came from the United States, Italy and Spain.

TCRdb's copy holds only in-frame clones and misses some; the assay was immunoSEQ multiplex PCR. The profile shows about 250,000 clones, roughly 80% of them singletons. The germline V and J ends were trimmed by 4 bases and 7 bases, with 12 bases remaining between them. There are 14 residues in the CDR3. CDR1 is SGHRS, CDR2 YFSETQ, per germline. Clinical history as reported by participants underpinned cohort assignment. The rearrangement uses TRBV5-1 and TRBJ1-6; D is possibly TRBD1 (6 bases). The receptor's source is a man aged 50 to 59 who had recovered from COVID-19. Sequencing was performed on PBMCs or T cells enriched from blood (not recorded which). CDR3 sequence: CASSMTGVNSPLHF. Here the CDR3 DNA reads TGCGCCAGCAGCATGACAGGTGTAAATTCACCCCTCCACTTT.